The 18 T cell receptor beta chains below come from one sample, sequenced in a study of blood T cell repertoires in COVID-19 (TCRdb year 2020). Library preparation was by the immunoSEQ multiplex PCR assay. Sourced from immuneACCESS, this table was stored by TCRdb with only in-frame sequences that have V and J called. A share of the clones is absent; for the studies checked, an unresolved V gene accounts for under half, and the remainder has no known explanation. The sample data list a few hundred thousand clones, and roughly nine tenths of these were observed just once. The ten top clones hold approximately 2% of the sample. Sequenced input: PBMCs or T cells enriched from blood (not recorded which). The source is an older woman who had recovered from COVID-19.

This sequence joins TRBV7-9 and TRBJ1-1, with 9 nucleotides matching TRBD1. V trimming: 5 bases; J trimming: 6 bases; junction bases outside the gene matches: 10. Germline lookup yields CDR1 SEHNR and CDR2 FQNEAQ (reference sequence). The CDR3 is made up of 15 amino acids. Written as DNA, the CDR3 is TGTGCCAGCAGCGCCAGTGCGACAGGGGGGGCTGAAGCTTTCTTT. This sequence encodes CASSASATGGAEAFF.

The chain is built from TRBV18 and TRBJ1-2; 11 bases are a match to TRBD1. Per germline, CDR1 KGHSH and CDR2 LQKENI. The CDR3 has 14 amino acids. The ends lost 5 bases at V and 4 bases at J; junction bases unmatched: 3. The CDR3 reads CASSTGQGVYGYTF. The CDR3 nucleotides read TGTGCCAGCTCAACGGGACAGGGGGTCTATGGCTACACCTTC.

The chain joins TRBV6-5 to TRBJ2-1; D may be TRBD2 (6 bases). This CDR3 is built from 16 residues. The germline V gene encodes CDR1 MNHEY and CDR2 SVGAGI. Trimming pared 1 base from V and 2 bases from J, leaving 12 bases between. The CDR3 nucleotides read TGTGCCAGCAGTTACTACTTTAGCGGAGCCTACAATGAGCAGTTCTTC. Protein sequence: CASSYYFSGAYNEQFF.

The gene calls are TRBV5-5 and TRBJ1-2; D unresolved. Germline V gene sequence: CDR1 SGHKS, CDR2 YYEKEE (reference sequence). This CDR3 comprises 13 residues. V was pared by 4 bases and J by 5 bases, with 12 bases between. CDR3 nucleotide sequence: TGTGCCAGCAGCGAACCAGGACTGTATGGCTACACCTTC. It encodes CASSEPGLYGYTF. Together with reference TRBV5-5 and TRBJ1-2, the CDR3 gives the full variable domain: DAGVTQSPTHLIKTRGQQVTLRCSPISGHKSVSWYQQVLGQGPQFIFQYYEKEERGRGNFPDRFSARQFPNYSSELNVNALLLGDSALYLCASSEPGLYGYTFGSGTRLTVV.

The chain couples TRBV2 to TRBJ1-6; the match to TRBD1 covers 7 bases. The CDR3 has 15 amino acids. Germline values: CDR1 SNHLY, CDR2 FYNNEI. V shed 0 bases, J shed 9 bases, and the junction held 5 bases outside the gene matches. The DNA for the CDR3 is TGTGCCAGCAGTGAAGCAGGGGGCGAGATTTCACCCCTCCACTTT. It encodes CASSEAGGEISPLHF.

The V and J genes are TRBV28 and TRBJ1-2; D gene ambiguous. The CDR3 covers 12 residues. V was pared by 1 base and J by 6 bases, with 6 bases between. Germline V CDR1 and CDR2: MDHEN, SYDVKM. CDR3 DNA: TGTGCCAGCAGTTTATTTGTAGATGGCTACACCTTC. This translates into CASSLFVDGYTF.

The chain carries TRBV15 and TRBJ1-1, with TRBD1 identical over 8 bases. This CDR3 is 13 amino acids long. Germline CDR1 is LNHNV and CDR2 is YYDKDF (reference sequence). The V segment lost 5 bases and the J segment 1 base; nucleotides outside the gene matches: 0. The CDR3 coding sequence is TGTGCCACCAGCGGGACAGGGAACACTGAAGCTTTCTTT. As protein: CATSGTGNTEAFF.

V gene TRBV5-1 combines with J gene TRBJ1-6; a weak D match, TRBD1 (5 bases). CDR3 length: 16 residues. The V gene's germline CDR1 is SGHRS and CDR2 YFSETQ. V gave up 4 bases and J gave up 8 bases, with 19 bases separating them. CDR3 nucleotide sequence: TGCGCCAGCAGCCCAACGGGGGAGGGAACCTATTCACCCCTCCACTTT. It codes for CASSPTGEGTYSPLHF.

The chain joins TRBV4-2 to TRBJ2-2, with D tentatively TRBD2 (6 bases). Germline CDR1 LGHNA, CDR2 YNFKEQ. The V end was cut by 5 bases, the J end by 8 bases, with 18 bases between. The CDR3 runs 15 residues. The CDR3 coding sequence is TGTGCCAGCAGCGAAGCAGCATTGGGAGGAGGGGAGCTGTTTTTT. Translated, it gives CASSEAALGGGELFF.

This clone was seen once. J is TRBJ2-3 and V is TRBV9, with 10 bases that match TRBD1. V was clipped by 4 bases and J by 3 bases; unmatched bases: 5. CDR3 length: 15 amino acids. CDR1 is SGDLS, CDR2 YYNGEE, per germline. The CDR3 region has the DNA TGTGCCAGCAGCCTCCGGGACAGGGGAACAGATACGCAGTATTTT. Protein product: CASSLRDRGTDTQYF.

In this sample, this clone turned up once. The chain couples TRBV12-3 or TRBV12-4 to TRBJ1-1, with D perhaps TRBD1 (6 bases). This CDR3 is 13 amino acids long. V dropped 7 bases and J dropped 3 bases, with 12 bases sitting between them. The CDR3 bases are TGTGCCAGCAACAGACAGGTACACACTGAAGCTTTCTTT. It codes for CASNRQVHTEAFF.

The J gene is TRBJ2-7, the V gene TRBV6-5, with TRBD1 matching over 9 bases. Germline V lookup: CDR1 MNHEY, CDR2 SVGAGI. With V trimmed by 6 bases and J by 6 bases, 6 bases remained unmatched. CDR3 length: 13 amino acids. The CDR3 nucleotides are TGTGCCAGCAGACAGGGGGCGCTTTCCGAGCAGTACTTC. Translating gives CASRQGALSEQYF.

The genes are TRBV3-1 (or the pseudogene TRBV3-2) and TRBJ2-1; 7 nucleotides match TRBD1. Germline V CDR1 and CDR2: LGHDT, YNNKEL (reference sequence). Trimming took 0 bases from V and 6 from J; bases not matched to a gene: 5. This CDR3 region has 15 residues. The CDR3 region has the DNA TGTGCCAGCAGCCAAGATCAACAGGGGATCAATGAGCAGTTCTTC. This codes for CASSQDQQGINEQFF.

This chain uses TRBV29-1 with TRBJ2-7; TRBD2 is a possible D gene (5 bases). The V gene's germline CDR1 is SQVTM and CDR2 ANQGSEA. Deletions cut 2 bases from V and 1 base from J, with 12 bases between. The CDR3 runs 14 residues. The chain's CDR3 is CSVEQSPGSYEQYF. Here the CDR3 DNA reads TGCAGCGTTGAACAGTCCCCGGGGTCCTACGAGCAGTACTTC.

The chain uses TRBV28 and TRBJ1-6; D is unclear. V was shortened by 2 bases and J by 7 bases, with 6 bases between the two germline ends. Germline CDR1 is MDHEN and CDR2 is SYDVKM. This CDR3 contains 13 residues. The CDR3 DNA reads TGTGCCAGCAGTTTAACAGTGAATTCACCCCTCCACTTT. As protein: CASSLTVNSPLHF.

The rearrangement joins TRBV12-3 or TRBV12-4 to TRBJ1-5; no clear D gene. Trimming took off 3 bases at V and 5 bases at J, with 8 bases between the two ends. CDR3 size: 13 residues. The CDR3 protein is CASSFFLHQPQHF. In DNA form, the CDR3 reads TGTGCCAGCAGTTTTTTCCTTCATCAGCCCCAGCATTTT.

The CDR3 sequence is CASSLAMENEAFF. CDR3 in DNA: TGCGCCAGCAGCTTGGCCATGGAGAATGAAGCTTTCTTT. The chain carries TRBV5-1 and TRBJ1-1; D ambiguous. The CDR3 is 13 residues long. Trimming removed 0 bases at V and 7 bases at J, with 10 bases between. CDR1 is SGHRS, CDR2 YFSETQ, per germline.

The chain recombines TRBV18 with TRBJ2-7; a weak D match, TRBD2 (5 bases). The V gene lost 0 bases and the J gene lost 4 bases, with 7 bases spanning the gap. The germline gives CDR1 KGHSH, CDR2 LQKENI. The CDR3 totals 13 residues. In DNA form, the CDR3 reads TGTGCCAGCTCACCACCGTCGGGGTACGAGCAGTACTTC. Its protein is CASSPPSGYEQYF.